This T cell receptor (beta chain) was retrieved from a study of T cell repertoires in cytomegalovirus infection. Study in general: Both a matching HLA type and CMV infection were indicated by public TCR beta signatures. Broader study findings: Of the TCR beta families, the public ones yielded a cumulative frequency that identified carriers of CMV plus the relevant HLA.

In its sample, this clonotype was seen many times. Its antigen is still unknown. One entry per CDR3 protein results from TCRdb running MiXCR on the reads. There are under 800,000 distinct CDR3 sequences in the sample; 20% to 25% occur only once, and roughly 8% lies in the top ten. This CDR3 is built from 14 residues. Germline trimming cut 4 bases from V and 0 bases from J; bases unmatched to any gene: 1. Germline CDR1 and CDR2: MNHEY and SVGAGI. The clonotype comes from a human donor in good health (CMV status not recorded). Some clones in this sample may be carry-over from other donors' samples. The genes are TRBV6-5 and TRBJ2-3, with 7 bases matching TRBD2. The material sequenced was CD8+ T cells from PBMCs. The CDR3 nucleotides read TGTGCCAGCAGTTCAGCGGGAAGCACAGATACGCAGTATTTT. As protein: CASSSAGSTDTQYF.